This TCR beta chain derives from a study of cytomegalovirus exposure and HLA in healthy donors. Study findings and constraints: Later on, an analysis found that several of the most significant clusters appeared to be linked to common viral pathogens, which included parvovirus B19. An analysis done earlier found most TCR beta V segments productive about 90% or about 30% of the time.

Comments on this clone: The antigen is unknown.

PCR amplification relied on 60 Vbeta primers (plus 13 Jbeta primers). Here immunoSEQ multiplex PCR was the method, and the copy in TCRdb shows in-frame clones only, minus some. The sample includes some 130,000 clones, 66% of them seen just once. Germline V lookup: CDR1 KGHSH, CDR2 LQKENI. This CDR3 spans 15 amino acids. V lost 6 bases to trimming and J lost 1 base, with 14 bases between them. This clonotype originated in a human donor in good health. Material for sequencing was PBMCs. The chain couples TRBV18 to TRBJ2-3, with a tentative D call TRBD2 (6 bases). CDR3 sequence reads: CASSPAGTGTDTQYF. The CDR3 DNA is TGTGCCAGCTCGCCAGCAGGGACTGGCACAGATACGCAGTATTTT.